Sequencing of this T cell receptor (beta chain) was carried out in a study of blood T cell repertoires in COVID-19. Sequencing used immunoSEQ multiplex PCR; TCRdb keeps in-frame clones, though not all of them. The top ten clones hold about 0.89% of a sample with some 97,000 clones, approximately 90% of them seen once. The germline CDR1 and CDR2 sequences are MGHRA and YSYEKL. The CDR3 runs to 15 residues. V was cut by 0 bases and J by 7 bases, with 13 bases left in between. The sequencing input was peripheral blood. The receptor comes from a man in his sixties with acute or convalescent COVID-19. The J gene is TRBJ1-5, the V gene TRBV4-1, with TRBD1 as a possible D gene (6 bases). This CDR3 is CASSQDWAGAQPQHF. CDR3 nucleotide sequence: TGCGCCAGCAGCCAAGATTGGGCAGGGGCACAGCCCCAGCATTTT.